This TCR beta chain is drawn from a study of T cells after yellow fever vaccination. Background on the study: Preparing low-cell-number fractions relied on SMART-Seq v4 Ultra Low Input.

The CDR3 is 16 amino acids. V lost 5 bases to trimming and J lost 4 bases; unmatched junction nucleotides: 10. The V gene's germline CDR1 is MDHEN and CDR2 SYDVKM. Making TCR cDNA involved 5'RACE template switching, which added UMIs and a universal primer site. TCRdb passed the 5' RACE reads through MiXCR, listing each CDR3 protein once. The sample records hundreds of thousands of distinct CDR3 sequences, around 4% being singletons. This clonotype was picked up a small number of times. V gene TRBV28 combines with J gene TRBJ2-3, with 9 bases matching TRBD2. Sequenced here: PBMCs, sampled on the day of the yellow fever booster vaccination. This TCR came from a man in his late teens or twenties who received the YFV17D yellow fever vaccine. The CDR3 nucleotides read TGTGCCAGCAGTATTAGCGGGGGATCAGCCCCAGATACGCAGTATTTT. It yields the protein CASSISGGSAPDTQYF.